Below, one T cell receptor (beta chain) is given with its context. The data originate from a study of cytomegalovirus exposure and HLA in healthy donors. V gave up 6 bases and J gave up 6 bases; unmatched junction bases: 16. Germline lookup yields CDR1 SNHLY and CDR2 FYNNEI. The CDR3 sequence is 18 residues long. The PCR was carried out with 60 Vbeta primers and 13 Jbeta primers. Sequencing was performed with immunoSEQ multiplex PCR; in TCRdb, only in-frame clones are kept and a portion is missing. Of 110,000 to 150,000 clones in the sample, approximately 80% were seen once. The sequencing sample was made of PBMCs. V is TRBV2 and J is TRBJ2-3, with 12 bases identical to TRBD2. The source of this sequence is a woman aged 18 to 35 in good health and CMV-seropositive. DNA for the CDR3: TGTGCCAGCAGAGCCCTAGCGGGGGGGACCTCGTCCGGGGATACGCAGTATTTT. Protein product: CASRALAGGTSSGDTQYF.